The T cell receptor (beta chain) described here comes from a study of blood T cell repertoires in COVID-19. At the level of the study: Material from acute and convalescent COVID-19 was sourced from the United States, Italy and Spain.

Clinical history reported by participants formed the basis on which cohorts were assigned. The trim removed 5 bases at V and 2 bases at J, leaving 5 bases unmatched. This CDR3 has 16 amino acids. CDR1 and CDR2 from the germline V gene are SGHAT and FQNNGV. Authors' analysis steps: Amplification of reference gene primers was used by the study to estimate nucleated cell counts. TCRdb's copy holds only in-frame clones and misses some; the assay was immunoSEQ multiplex PCR. That table furnishes V, J and clone size, whereas the DNA furnished D and trimming. The sample consists of around 200,000 clones, 86% of them appearing once.

This TCR was recovered from a man aged 35 to 55 with acute COVID-19. The sequenced sample was PBMCs or T cells enriched from blood (not recorded which). The chain has TRBV11-2 and TRBJ2-7, with 14 nucleotides matching TRBD2. The CDR3 sequence is CASSLGTSGSPYEQYF. The CDR3, as DNA: TGTGCCAGCAGCCTGGGGACTAGCGGGAGCCCCTACGAGCAGTACTTC.